This T cell receptor (beta chain) comes out of a study of T cell repertoires in cytomegalovirus infection. Study background: Carrying CMV and the relevant HLA type showed in public TCR beta signatures. Study-level results: CMV-specific TCR beta clonotypes restricted by HLA-C were the ones dominating the ex vivo response. Cumulative frequency of public TCR beta families picked out carriers of CMV plus the relevant HLA.

The V gene's germline CDR1 is MDHEN and CDR2 SYDVKM. The CDR3 spans 13 residues. The J segment lost 5 bases and the V segment lost 3 bases, leaving 4 bases of the junction unmatched. This clonotype was counted ten times or more. Its antigen is not identified. MiXCR, run by TCRdb on the reads, gives a single entry per CDR3 protein. In the table there are roughly 230,000 distinct CDR3 sequences, approximately 22% of which are singletons. The sample taken for sequencing was CD8+ T cells from PBMCs. The chain carries TRBV28 and TRBJ2-7, with TRBD2 identical over 7 bases. The source is a human donor in good health (CMV status not recorded). Some clones in this sample may be carry-over from other donors' samples. The CDR3 DNA reads as TGTGCCAGCAGTTTGGCGGGGGAGAACGAGCAGTACTTC. Its protein product is CASSLAGENEQYF. The complete variable domain, with remaining parts taken from reference TRBV28 and TRBJ2-7, reads DVKVTQSSRYLVKRTGEKVFLECVQDMDHENMFWYRQDPGLGLRLIYFSYDVKMKEKGDIPEGYSVSREKKERFSLILESASTNQTSMYLCASSLAGENEQYFGPGTRLTVT.